The clone carrying this T cell receptor beta chain was recorded a few times. Its antigen is as yet unknown. This record belongs to a study of CD8 T cells in ankylosing spondylitis. Findings and limits, study-wide: For ankylosing spondylitis blood, a TCR beta motif of seven to nine highly homologous variants appeared characteristic. Matched synovial fluid from ankylosing spondylitis patients was reported to be enriched for disease-linked clones. Previously reported in reactive arthritis synovial fluid and blood were some of the motif variants.

TCRdb re-analysed the 5' RACE reads in MiXCR, keeping a single row per CDR3 protein. The sample includes roughly 700,000 distinct CDR3 sequences, around 19% of them seen just once. The CDR3 is 12 amino acids. CDR1 and CDR2 (germline): SGHVS, FQNEAQ. The V segment lost 5 bases and the J segment 13 bases; nucleotides outside the gene matches: 4. Sample: blood, either unsorted or a sorted T cell fraction (not recorded which). This clonotype was sampled from a male donor with ankylosing spondylitis. This chain uses TRBV7-8 with TRBJ2-3, with 12 bases aligning to TRBD2. CDR3 sequence: CASSLRTSGKYF. The CDR3 DNA follows: TGTGCCAGCAGCCTTCGGACTAGCGGGAAGTATTTT.